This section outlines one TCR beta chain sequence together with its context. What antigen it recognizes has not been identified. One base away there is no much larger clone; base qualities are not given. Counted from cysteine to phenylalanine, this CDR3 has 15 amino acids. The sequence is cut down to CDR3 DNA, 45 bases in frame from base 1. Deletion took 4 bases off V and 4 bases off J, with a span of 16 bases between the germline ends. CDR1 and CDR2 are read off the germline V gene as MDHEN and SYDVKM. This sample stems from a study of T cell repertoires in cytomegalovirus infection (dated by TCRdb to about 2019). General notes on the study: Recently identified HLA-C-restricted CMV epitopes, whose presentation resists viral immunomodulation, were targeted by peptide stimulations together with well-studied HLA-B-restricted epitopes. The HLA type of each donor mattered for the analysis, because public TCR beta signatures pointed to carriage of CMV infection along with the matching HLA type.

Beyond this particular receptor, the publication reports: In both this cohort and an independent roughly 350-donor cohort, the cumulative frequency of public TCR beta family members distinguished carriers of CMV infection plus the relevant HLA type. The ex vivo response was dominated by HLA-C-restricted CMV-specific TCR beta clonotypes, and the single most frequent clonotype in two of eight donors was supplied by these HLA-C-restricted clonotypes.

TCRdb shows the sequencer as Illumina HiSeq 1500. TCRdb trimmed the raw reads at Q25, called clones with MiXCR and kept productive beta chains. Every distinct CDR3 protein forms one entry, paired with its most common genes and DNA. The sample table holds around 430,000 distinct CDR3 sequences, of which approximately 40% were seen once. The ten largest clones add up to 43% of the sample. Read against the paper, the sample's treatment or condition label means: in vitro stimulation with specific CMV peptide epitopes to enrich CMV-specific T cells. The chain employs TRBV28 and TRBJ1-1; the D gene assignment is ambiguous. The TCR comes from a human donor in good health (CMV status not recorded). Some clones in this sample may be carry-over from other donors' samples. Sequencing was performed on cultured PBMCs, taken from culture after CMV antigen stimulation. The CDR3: CASSSRAGFLTEAFF. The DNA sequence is TGTGCCAGCAGTTCCCGGGCAGGTTTCCTCACTGAAGCTTTCTTT.